This T cell receptor (beta chain) emerged from a study of T-cell reconstitution after alpha-beta-depleted transplantation in children. This clonotype turned up a few times. What it recognizes is unknown. Preparing the TCRbeta library involved the use of unique molecular identifiers. TCRdb independently ran MiXCR on the PCR reads; one entry per CDR3 protein. The data show about 17,000 distinct CDR3 sequences, approximately 4.9% seen once. Whole-study findings and limits: Some patients owed their high day-60 TCRbeta diversity to surviving recipient T cells and thymic progenitors. Several hundred expanded graft clones reportedly supplied alpha-beta T cells about two months after transplant. At the one-year point after transplant, T-cell counts and TCRbeta diversity were found to come mostly from T cells that had been newly produced.

Germline V CDR1 and CDR2: SGHTA, FQGNSA. V lost 5 bases to trimming and J lost 8 bases; unmatched junction nucleotides: 7. This CDR3 is 15 amino acids long. This TCR derives from a boy aged 5 to 17 with acute lymphoblastic leukemia, due to receive a stem cell transplant. The sample in question was PBMCs, obtained before TCRalphabeta/CD19-depleted stem cell transplant. V is TRBV7-2 and J is TRBJ1-6; 9 nucleotides align to TRBD1. The CDR3 sequence: CASSADRGKDSPLHF. CDR3 coding DNA: TGTGCCAGCAGCGCAGACAGGGGGAAGGATTCACCCCTCCACTTT.